A selection of T cell receptor beta chains follows, all from one sample in a study of CD8 T cells in Susac syndrome. TCRdb ran MiXCR on the immunoSEQ multiplex PCR reads and lists one entry per CDR3 protein. Among more than 100,000 distinct CDR3 sequences listed, over 80% were seen once. Material for sequencing was CD8+ T cells from PBMCs. The receptors here all came from a human donor with multiple sclerosis. CDR3s include the opening cysteine and the closing phenylalanine or tryptophan. D genes are given only for firm matches. A clone size is listed for some rows: how often the clone was seen (once, few, many), or a class if it is expanded.

DNA: TGTGCCAGCAGCTTGGAGGGTGGAGGCGATGGCTACACCTTC
CDR3: CASSLEGGGDGYTF
J: TRBJ1-2
size: -
D: -
V: TRBV5-6
length: 14

DNA: TGCGCCAGCAGCTTGCAACAGAGTAAAGAGACCCAGTACTTC
CDR3: CASSLQQSKETQYF
J: TRBJ2-5
size: few
D: -
V: TRBV5-1
length: 14

DNA: TGTGCCAGCAGCTTGATAAGGGACAGGGATCAGCCCCAGCATTTT
CDR3: CASSLIRDRDQPQHF
J: TRBJ1-5
size: -
D: TRBD1
V: TRBV5-6
length: 15

DNA: TGCAGCGTTGAAGAGGACACCGGGGAGCTGTTTTTT
CDR3: CSVEEDTGELFF
J: TRBJ2-2
size: few
D: -
V: TRBV29-1
length: 12

DNA: TGTGCCAGCAGCCCGGTGGCCTTAGACAGGGGCCATGGCTACACCTTC
CDR3: CASSPVALDRGHGYTF
J: TRBJ1-2
size: -
D: TRBD1
V: TRBV9
length: 16

DNA: TGTGCCACCAGTGGGACTAGCCGATACGATGACAATGAGCAGTTCTTC
CDR3: CATSGTSRYDDNEQFF
J: TRBJ2-1
size: -
D: TRBD2
V: TRBV24-1
length: 16

DNA: TGTGCCAGCAGTTGGGGGACGGAAGCGGGCGAGCAGTACTTC
CDR3: CASSWGTEAGEQYF
J: TRBJ2-7
size: -
D: -
V: TRBV27
length: 14

DNA: TGTGCCAGCTGGGCCCGCGAGGAAGCTTTCTTT
CDR3: CASWAREEAFF
J: TRBJ1-1
size: -
D: -
V: TRBV2
length: 11

DNA: TGCGCCAGCAGCCAAGTCTTCCAGGATGAAGAAAACACCATATATTTT
CDR3: CASSQVFQDEENTIYF
J: TRBJ1-3
size: -
D: -
V: TRBV4-1
length: 16

DNA: TGTGCCAGCAGTCCCCTGACAGGGACGTGGAAGACCCAGTACTTC
CDR3: CASSPLTGTWKTQYF
J: TRBJ2-5
size: -
D: TRBD1
V: TRBV6-2/TRBV6-3
length: 15

DNA: TGTGCCAGCAGCCCATCAGGGGACGAGCAGTACTTC
CDR3: CASSPSGDEQYF
J: TRBJ2-7
size: once
D: -
V: TRBV7-6
length: 12

DNA: TGTGCCAGCGGCTCCGGGACTCTTTACTACGAGCAGTACTTC
CDR3: CASGSGTLYYEQYF
J: TRBJ2-7
size: -
D: -
V: TRBV27
length: 14

DNA: TGTGCCAGCAGCAACCAACGAAAGAACACTGAAGCTTTCTTT
CDR3: CASSNQRKNTEAFF
J: TRBJ1-1
size: -
D: -
V: TRBV6-1
length: 14

DNA: TGCGCCAGCAGCTCGGGAACAGGGCGGGGACGGGATCAGCCCCAGCATTTT
CDR3: CASSSGTGRGRDQPQHF
J: TRBJ1-5
size: -
D: -
V: TRBV5-1
length: 17

DNA: TGTGCCAGCAGCTTCGGGGGGGAGATATACGAGCAGTACTTC
CDR3: CASSFGGEIYEQYF
J: TRBJ2-7
size: -
D: TRBD2
V: TRBV5-6
length: 14

DNA: TGTGCCAGCTCACCGGTTGGCAGTAACACAGATACGCAGTATTTT
CDR3: CASSPVGSNTDTQYF
J: TRBJ2-3
size: -
D: -
V: TRBV18
length: 15

DNA: TGTGCCAGCAGGGAACAGGCCTATAGCAATCAGCCCCAGCATTTT
CDR3: CASREQAYSNQPQHF
J: TRBJ1-5
size: -
D: -
V: TRBV27
length: 15

DNA: TGTGCCAGCACTTGGGAAAGGGATGAAAAACTGTTTTTT
CDR3: CASTWERDEKLFF
J: TRBJ1-4
size: -
D: -
V: TRBV12-3/TRBV12-4
length: 13

DNA: TGTGCCAGCAATGGAGGGCGCAGAAACTATGGCTACACCTTC
CDR3: CASNGGRRNYGYTF
J: TRBJ1-2
size: -
D: -
V: TRBV12-3/TRBV12-4
length: 14

DNA: TGTGCCAGCAGCTCCCTGGCCGGCACAGATACGCAGTATTTT
CDR3: CASSSLAGTDTQYF
J: TRBJ2-3
size: -
D: -
V: TRBV7-2
length: 14

DNA: TGTGCCAGCAGCGTAGCCGAGGTTAAGCCCCGCTCCTATAATTCACCCCTCCACTTT
CDR3: CASSVAEVKPRSYNSPLHF
J: TRBJ1-6
size: -
D: -
V: TRBV9
length: 19

DNA: TGTGCCTGGAGTGGCGGGGGGGCGAACATTCAGTACTTC
CDR3: CAWSGGGANIQYF
J: TRBJ2-4
size: -
D: TRBD2
V: TRBV30
length: 13

DNA: TGTGCCAGCAAACAGGGGATGACCGGGGAGCTGTTTTTT
CDR3: CASKQGMTGELFF
J: TRBJ2-2
size: -
D: TRBD1
V: TRBV6-4
length: 13

DNA: TGCGCCAGCAGCCAAGAATCCACTAGCGGGAGGGCCATATTATACAATGAGCAGTTCTTC
CDR3: CASSQESTSGRAILYNEQFF
J: TRBJ2-1
size: -
D: TRBD2
V: TRBV4-1
length: 20

DNA: TGTGCCAGCAGCTTAGGGGACTCCTACGAGCAGTACTTC
CDR3: CASSLGDSYEQYF
J: TRBJ2-7
size: few
D: -
V: TRBV7-6
length: 13

DNA: TGTGCCAGCAGCCGGACTAGCGTGTCCTACAATGAGCAGTTCTTC
CDR3: CASSRTSVSYNEQFF
J: TRBJ2-1
size: -
D: TRBD2
V: TRBV7-2
length: 15

DNA: TGTGCCAGCAGTTTAAGTCGGGGTGCAGGGAATTCACCCCTCCACTTT
CDR3: CASSLSRGAGNSPLHF
J: TRBJ1-6
size: -
D: -
V: TRBV27
length: 16

DNA: TGTGCCAGCAGTTCCGGGCCCGGGACAGGGGTCGTATCGACCCTCCACTTT
CDR3: CASSSGPGTGVVSTLHF
J: TRBJ1-6
size: -
D: TRBD1
V: TRBV27
length: 17

DNA: TGCGCCAGCAGCCACAATTCTGACAGGAACACTGAAGCTTTCTTT
CDR3: CASSHNSDRNTEAFF
J: TRBJ1-1
size: -
D: -
V: TRBV4-3
length: 15

DNA: TGTGCCAGCAGTGAAGGGGAGGCACGCGAGCAGTACTTC
CDR3: CASSEGEAREQYF
J: TRBJ2-7
size: -
D: -
V: TRBV2
length: 13

DNA: TGTGCCACCAGTGATACAGGGGGCTCCGGGGAGCTGTTTTTT
CDR3: CATSDTGGSGELFF
J: TRBJ2-2
size: -
D: TRBD1
V: TRBV24-1
length: 14

DNA: TGTGCCAGCAGCCTATCCCGGGACTACCCGTTGAATGAGCAGTTCTTC
CDR3: CASSLSRDYPLNEQFF
J: TRBJ2-1
size: -
D: TRBD2
V: TRBV3-1
length: 16

DNA: TGTGCCTGGAGTGTGGGTATTAGCTACACCTTC
CDR3: CAWSVGISYTF
J: TRBJ1-2
size: -
D: -
V: TRBV30
length: 11

DNA: TGCAGTGCTAGAGAGGTGGGCAAGGTGAGGGAGATCTATGGCTACACCTTC
CDR3: CSAREVGKVREIYGYTF
J: TRBJ1-2
size: -
D: -
V: TRBV20-1
length: 17

DNA: TGTGCCAGCAGTTACGAGCCAGAGACGGATGGCTACACCTTC
CDR3: CASSYEPETDGYTF
J: TRBJ1-2
size: -
D: -
V: TRBV6-5
length: 14

DNA: TGTGCCAGCAGAACTAAAGTAGGACAGGTAGATACGCAGTATTTT
CDR3: CASRTKVGQVDTQYF
J: TRBJ2-3
size: -
D: TRBD1
V: TRBV7-9
length: 15

DNA: TGTGCCACCAGCAGAGAATACGAGGGGGGAGGGGATCAGCCCCAGCATTTT
CDR3: CATSREYEGGGDQPQHF
J: TRBJ1-5
size: few
D: -
V: TRBV15
length: 17

DNA: TGTGCCAGCAGTTGGACAAGGGAGGGCAATGAGCAGTTCTTC
CDR3: CASSWTREGNEQFF
J: TRBJ2-1
size: -
D: TRBD2
V: TRBV27
length: 14

DNA: TGTGCCAGCAGCTTGAAAGGCTATCTTGAGGTTCGATATGGCTACACCTTC
CDR3: CASSLKGYLEVRYGYTF
J: TRBJ1-2
size: -
D: -
V: TRBV5-6
length: 17

DNA: TGTGCCAGCAGCTCAAAAGCGGGACAGGGAGGCGGGTGGACTGAAGCTTTCTTT
CDR3: CASSSKAGQGGGWTEAFF
J: TRBJ1-1
size: -
D: TRBD1
V: TRBV7-3
length: 18

DNA: TGCAGCGTTATTAGCGGGAGTACATACAATGAGCAGTTCTTC
CDR3: CSVISGSTYNEQFF
J: TRBJ2-1
size: -
D: TRBD2
V: TRBV29-1
length: 14

DNA: TGTGCCAGCAGCCCAGAGGGTGAGGGGGGCCCGTCCTACGAGCAGTACTTC
CDR3: CASSPEGEGGPSYEQYF
J: TRBJ2-7
size: -
D: -
V: TRBV4-2
length: 17

DNA: TGTGCCAGCAGCTTAGTTACGGCTGCGGGGGAGCTGTTTTTT
CDR3: CASSLVTAAGELFF
J: TRBJ2-2
size: once
D: -
V: TRBV7-9
length: 14

DNA: TGTGCCAGCAGCTTAGGGGGCGGGGTCGGGGAGACCCAGTACTTC
CDR3: CASSLGGGVGETQYF
J: TRBJ2-5
size: -
D: -
V: TRBV7-2
length: 15

DNA: TGTGCCAGCAGCTTTACAACACAGGGGAGTCTCCTCAAGAGCGACAATGAGCAGTTCTTC
CDR3: CASSFTTQGSLLKSDNEQFF
J: TRBJ2-1
size: once
D: TRBD1
V: TRBV11-1
length: 20

DNA: TGCAGTGCTTCCCGGGACAGGGGGCCGAGGGGCACTGAAGCTTTCTTT
CDR3: CSASRDRGPRGTEAFF
J: TRBJ1-1
size: -
D: TRBD1
V: TRBV20-1
length: 16